The clone carrying this T cell receptor (beta chain) was found a few times. What it recognizes is unknown. This same CDR3 is encoded by further DNA sequences in the sample. This record belongs to a study of cytomegalovirus exposure and HLA in healthy donors. At the level of the study: Among the roughly 370 genotyped donors, more than 70% were placed in the Caucasian-associated ancestry cluster. Broader study findings: The study assumed roughly uniform donor sequencing depth for presence/absence analyses.

CDR1 MRHNA and CDR2 SNTAGT come from the germline V gene. The CDR3 runs to 16 residues. Trimming shortened V by 2 bases and J by 2 bases, and 14 bases separated the two germline ends. Primers included in the PCR were 60 Vbeta and 13 Jbeta primers. Data came from immunoSEQ multiplex PCR; TCRdb stores just in-frame clones and leaves some out. The repertoire holds about 120,000 clones, with 50% to 75% as singletons. The sample comprised PBMCs. The clonotype comes from a woman aged 40 to 49 in good health and CMV-seropositive. The chain combines TRBV6-4 with TRBJ2-3; possibly TRBD2 for D (6 bases). CDR3 residues: CASSDEAGSHTDTQYF. CDR3 in DNA: TGTGCCAGCAGTGACGAGGCCGGGAGTCACACAGATACGCAGTATTTT.